These 26 T cell receptor beta chains were all obtained from the same sample, sequenced in a study of regulatory T cells in long-lasting Graves disease. Time point in this sample: persistent/refractory GD, antithyroid drugs over 5 years with positive TRAb. Researchers made the TCR library from RNA that was extracted from PBMCs. iRepertoire HTBI primers and Arm-PCR of CDR3 regions built TCR beta libraries. Via MiXCR, TCRdb re-called the multiplex PCR reads, giving one row per CDR3 protein. The sample has about 290,000 distinct CDR3 sequences, more than 20% seen once; the top ten hold about 56%. The sequencing used peripheral blood mononuclear cells (PBMCs), collected when the disease was refractory, from a patient treated with antithyroid drugs. The origin of the receptors is a female donor with Graves disease.

This clonotype was picked up a small number of times. The J gene is TRBJ2-6, the V gene TRBV6-5, with 7 nucleotides matching TRBD1. The germline gives CDR1 MNHEY, CDR2 SVGAGI. Losses at the gene ends were 0 bases for V and 0 bases for J; bases not matched to a gene: 5. This CDR3 has 18 amino acids. The chain's CDR3 is CASSYSPGGSSGANVLTF. The CDR3 DNA reads as TGTGCCAGCAGTTACTCGCCAGGGGGTTCCTCTGGGGCCAACGTCCTGACTTTC.

The table lists this clonotype with many counts. The rearrangement uses TRBV15 and TRBJ2-7; 12 bases align to TRBD2. V was pared by 1 base and J by 4 bases, with 8 bases of the junction left unmatched. Germline values: CDR1 LNHNV, CDR2 YYDKDF (reference sequence). The CDR3 has 17 amino acids. CDR3 loop: CATSRGFPGTSGYEQYF. In nucleotides, the CDR3 is TGTGCCACCAGCAGAGGTTTTCCTGGGACTAGCGGGTACGAGCAGTACTTC.

This clonotype occurred a few times. The gene calls are TRBV9 and TRBJ2-7; TRBD1 agrees at 8 bases. Germline V CDR1 and CDR2: SGDLS, YYNGEE. The V gene end was trimmed by 5 bases and the J gene end by 6 bases; junction bases not matched to a gene: 10. The CDR3 covers 14 residues. The CDR3 DNA reads TGTGCCAGCAGAACTGGGGACAGGCTGGCCGAGCAGTACTTC. Amino acid sequence: CASRTGDRLAEQYF.

Notes on this clonotype: Being one base from a much bigger clone, this may be a read error. The rearrangement links TRBV20-1 to TRBJ1-2; D perhaps matches TRBD1 (5 bases). Germline V CDR1 and CDR2: DFQATT, SNEGSKA (reference sequence). The CDR3 sequence is 15 residues long. The CDR3, as DNA: TGCAGTCCTAGGCCGAATTGGGACGGGAACTATGGCTACACCTTC. This codes for CSPRPNWDGNYGYTF.

This clonotype was detected many times. The genes are TRBV12-3 or TRBV12-4 and TRBJ1-1, with 7 bases aligning to TRBD1. J was trimmed by 6 bases and V by 5 bases; bases with no gene match: 6. This CDR3 is 13 amino acids long. The CDR3 sequence: CASSLTTGSEAFF. The CDR3 nucleotides read TGTGCCAGCAGTCTGACGACAGGGTCTGAAGCTTTCTTT.

The chain employs TRBV19 and TRBJ1-1; the D is unclear. V was trimmed by 1 base and J by 4 bases, leaving 7 bases between them. Germline assignment: CDR1 LNHDA and CDR2 SQIVND (reference sequence). The CDR3 consists of 13 residues. CDR3 DNA sequence: TGTGCCAGTAGTATAGGGGGAGGCACTGAAGCTTTCTTT. Protein sequence: CASSIGGGTEAFF.

V is TRBV5-1 and J is TRBJ2-5; 12 nucleotides match TRBD2. Germline V gene lookup returns CDR1 SGHRS and CDR2 YFSETQ. CDR3 size: 18 residues. Trimming removed 4 bases from V and 3 bases from J; junction bases left unmatched: 13. CDR3 coding DNA: TGCGCCAGCAGCACCCGCCTAGCGGGAGGGCCGGGGGAAGAGACCCAGTACTTC. It codes for CASSTRLAGGPGEETQYF.

This clonotype was detected only a few times. The V call is TRBV3-1, the J call TRBJ2-7; D might be TRBD1 (6 bases). The CDR3 length is 15 residues. Germline CDR1 reads LGHDT; CDR2 reads YNNKEL (reference sequence). The V and J ends lost 3 bases and 7 bases respectively, with 19 bases between them. The CDR3 nucleotides read TGTGCCAGCAGCCAGCAGGGGCCCCACTCGGGGGAGCAGTACTTC. Protein product: CASSQQGPHSGEQYF.

The gene calls are TRBV6-1 and TRBJ2-5; D may be TRBD1 (6 bases). This CDR3 has 14 residues. Trimming cost V 3 bases and J 2 bases, with 10 bases left between them. The germline V gene has CDR1 MNHNS and CDR2 SASEGT. In DNA form, the CDR3 reads TGTGCCAGCAGTGACCAACAGGGTCAAGAGACCCAGTACTTC. It is translated as CASSDQQGQETQYF.

The CDR3 protein is CASSVRAGANVLTF. Here the CDR3 DNA reads TGTGCCAGTAGTGTGAGAGCTGGGGCCAACGTCCTGACTTTC. V gene TRBV19 combines with J gene TRBJ2-6; D gene unclear. The CDR3 is made up of 14 amino acids. V lost 5 bases and J 2 bases, leaving 7 bases between the germline ends. Germline CDR1 LNHDA, CDR2 SQIVND (reference sequence).

This clonotype has a count of ten or more. The genes are TRBV28 and TRBJ2-7; D might be TRBD1 or TRBD2, each matching 5 bases. Deletions cut 6 bases from V and 3 bases from J, with 18 bases between. This CDR3 region has 15 residues. The germline V gene encodes CDR1 MDHEN and CDR2 SYDVKM. The CDR3 coding sequence is TGTGCCAGCAGGGGGGAGACTCTTCTGAACTACGAGCAGTACTTC. This encodes CASRGETLLNYEQYF. Variable domain in full (rest from reference TRBV28 and TRBJ2-7): DVKVTQSSRYLVKRTGEKVFLECVQDMDHENMFWYRQDPGLGLRLIYFSYDVKMKEKGDIPEGYSVSREKKERFSLILESASTNQTSMYLCASRGETLLNYEQYFGPGTRLTVT.

This clonotype has only a few counts. V gene TRBV30 combines with J gene TRBJ2-6, with 9 positions matching TRBD2. The junction had 17 bases not matched to a gene; V was cut back by 8 bases and J by 0 bases. CDR1 is GTSNPN, CDR2 SVGIG, per germline (reference sequence). The CDR3 runs 19 residues. CDR3 region: CARTKDSSGITSGANVLTF. CDR3 nucleotides: TGTGCCCGGACGAAAGATTCTAGCGGGATTACCTCTGGGGCCAACGTCCTGACTTTC.

This clonotype was seen more than once but under ten times. The rearrangement links TRBV9 to TRBJ1-2; D is uncertain. The length of the CDR3 is 14 residues. The germline V and J ends were trimmed by 0 bases and 3 bases, with 9 bases remaining between them. Germline loops: CDR1 SGDLS, CDR2 YYNGEE. The CDR3 DNA sequence: TGTGCCAGCAGCGTAGCATCGTGGGACTATGGCTACACCTTC. Translation: CASSVASWDYGYTF.

This clonotype was observed a few times. The genes are TRBV3-1 and TRBJ2-5; D uncertain. Trimming shortened V by 3 bases and J by 0 bases, and 8 bases separated the two germline ends. This CDR3 spans 14 amino acids. Germline CDR1 and CDR2: LGHDT and YNNKEL (reference sequence). CDR3 loop: CASSQTLYQETQYF. For the CDR3, the DNA is TGTGCCAGCAGCCAGACGCTGTACCAAGAGACCCAGTACTTC.

The gene calls are TRBV6-2 or TRBV6-3 and TRBJ2-6; D remains ambiguous. Germline V lookup: CDR1 MNHEY, CDR2 SVGEGT. The CDR3 consists of 14 residues. Trimming pared 4 bases from V and 4 bases from J, leaving 8 bases between. The CDR3 region has the DNA TGTGCCAGCAGTTCCAGCGTAGGGGCCAACGTCCTGACTTTC. Translation: CASSSSVGANVLTF.

This clonotype was seen at least ten times. The chain links TRBV3-1 to TRBJ1-1; 9 nucleotides align to TRBD1. CDR3 size: 14 residues. With 4 bases clipped from V and 3 bases from J, the junction kept 3 bases outside the gene matches. The germline V gene has CDR1 LGHDT and CDR2 YNNKEL (reference sequence). For the CDR3, the DNA is TGTGCCAGCAGCCGGGACAGGGTTGACACTGAAGCTTTCTTT. Translated, it gives CASSRDRVDTEAFF.

This clonotype showed up many times. The chain is built from TRBV5-1 and TRBJ1-5; D might be TRBD1 (5 bases). CDR1 is SGHRS and CDR2 is YFSETQ in the germline V gene. Trimming pared 0 bases from V and 6 bases from J, leaving 13 bases between. The length of the CDR3 is 15 residues. The CDR3 DNA is TGCGCCAGCAGCTTGGAGGCAGGGTCGGTTCAGCCCCAGCATTTT. Protein sequence: CASSLEAGSVQPQHF.

Ten or more counts support this clonotype. The chain carries TRBV7-9 and TRBJ2-5, with TRBD2 identical over 7 bases. The germline gives CDR1 SEHNR, CDR2 FQNEAQ (reference sequence). J lost 5 bases, V lost 3 bases, and 9 bases had no gene match. The CDR3 runs 15 residues. The CDR3 DNA sequence: TGTGCCAGCAGCTTGGGGGGGTCGTCGGGGGAGACCCAGTACTTC. It is translated as CASSLGGSSGETQYF.

This clonotype has just a few counts. The rearrangement joins TRBV5-1 to TRBJ2-2; D gene ambiguous. V gave up 5 bases and J gave up 0 bases, with 14 bases separating them. From germline, CDR1 is SGHRS and CDR2 YFSETQ. The CDR3 has 16 residues. The CDR3 sequence is CASRGLSATNTGELFF. The CDR3 nucleotides read TGCGCCAGCAGAGGATTGTCAGCGACGAACACCGGGGAGCTGTTTTTT. The variable domain in full, with the rest retrieved from reference TRBV5-1 and TRBJ2-2, is KAGVTQTPRYLIKTRGQQVTLSCSPISGHRSVSWYQQTPGQGLQFLFEYFSETQRNKGNFPGRFSGRQFSNSRSEMNVSTLELGDSALYLCASRGLSATNTGELFFGEGSRLTVL.

This clonotype occurred many times. CDR3 loop: CASSPRQRNEAKNIQYF. As DNA, the CDR3 is TGTGCCAGCAGTCCGAGACAGCGAAACGAGGCCAAAAACATTCAGTACTTC. V usage is TRBV12-3 or TRBV12-4 and J usage is TRBJ2-4, with D possibly TRBD1 on 5 matching bases. The CDR3 is made up of 17 amino acids. V lost 5 bases to trimming and J lost 1 base, with 18 bases between them.

This clonotype has a count of ten or more. This chain links TRBV20-1 with TRBJ1-1; D unresolved. This CDR3 comprises 13 residues. Trimming took 6 bases from V and 0 from J, leaving 11 bases between them. Germline CDR1 DFQATT, CDR2 SNEGSKA (reference sequence). CDR3 in DNA: TGCAGTGCAACCCAACAGCTGAACACTGAAGCTTTCTTT. This translates into CSATQQLNTEAFF.

Regarding this clonotype: A read error is possible here, since a much larger clone lies one base away. The chain combines TRBV30 with TRBJ2-7; 7 nucleotides line up with TRBD2. Germline-derived CDR1 and CDR2 are GTSNPN and SVGIG (reference sequence). The V segment lost 4 bases and the J segment 0 bases; nucleotides outside the gene matches: 6. This CDR3 is 14 amino acids long. This CDR3 reads CAWNAGAVSYEQYF. The CDR3 DNA reads as TGTGCCTGGAACGCGGGAGCTGTCTCCTACGAGCAGTACTTC.

This clonotype has at least ten counts. The chain couples TRBV6-5 to TRBJ2-5, with TRBD2 identical over 7 bases. Trimming removed 4 bases from V and 2 bases from J; junction bases left unmatched: 10. CDR3 length: 16 amino acids. In germline, CDR1 is MNHEY, CDR2 SVGAGI. The CDR3 protein is CASSFLREALQETQYF. DNA for the CDR3: TGTGCCAGCAGTTTTTTACGGGAGGCCCTTCAAGAGACCCAGTACTTC.

The chain employs TRBV10-3 and TRBJ2-3; perhaps TRBD2 as D (5 bases). From germline, CDR1 is ENHRY and CDR2 SYGVKD. There are 14 residues in the CDR3. The V end was cut by 2 bases, the J end by 8 bases, with 14 bases between. The CDR3 here is CAISEPSGTGTQYF. Written as DNA, the CDR3 is TGTGCCATCAGTGAGCCGAGCGGCACGGGTACGCAGTATTTT.

V usage is TRBV20-1 and J usage is TRBJ1-3; D is ambiguous. This CDR3 contains 16 residues. Trimming pared 6 bases from V and 0 bases from J, leaving 18 bases between. Per germline, CDR1 DFQATT and CDR2 SNEGSKA (reference sequence). The CDR3 sequence: CSALEVMGSSGNTIYF. The CDR3 coding sequence is TGCAGTGCCCTAGAGGTGATGGGCAGCTCTGGAAACACCATATATTTT.

The chain employs TRBV3-1 and TRBJ1-6; no clear D gene. V shed 1 base and J shed 7 bases, with 8 bases lying between them. Germline CDR1 reads LGHDT; CDR2 reads YNNKEL (reference sequence). This CDR3 has 14 amino acids. CDR3 loop: CASSQAFGNSPLHF. The DNA for the CDR3 is TGTGCCAGCAGCCAAGCCTTCGGGAATTCACCCCTCCACTTT.